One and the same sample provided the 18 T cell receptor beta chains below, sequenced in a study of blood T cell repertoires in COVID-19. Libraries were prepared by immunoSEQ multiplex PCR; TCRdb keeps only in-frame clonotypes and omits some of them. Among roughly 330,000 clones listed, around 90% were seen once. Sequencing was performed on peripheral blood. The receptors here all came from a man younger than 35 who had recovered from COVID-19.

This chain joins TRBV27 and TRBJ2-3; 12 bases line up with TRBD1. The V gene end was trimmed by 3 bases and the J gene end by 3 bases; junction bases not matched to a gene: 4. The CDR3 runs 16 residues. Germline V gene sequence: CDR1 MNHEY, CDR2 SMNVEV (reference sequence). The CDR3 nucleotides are TGTGCCAGCAGTTTCGAGGGACAGGGGGCGACAGATACGCAGTATTTT. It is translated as CASSFEGQGATDTQYF.

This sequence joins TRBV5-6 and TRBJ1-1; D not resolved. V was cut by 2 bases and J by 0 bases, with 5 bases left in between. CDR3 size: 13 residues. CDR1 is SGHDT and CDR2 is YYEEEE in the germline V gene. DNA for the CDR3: TGTGCCAGCAGCTTCGCAGTGAACACTGAAGCTTTCTTT. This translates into CASSFAVNTEAFF.

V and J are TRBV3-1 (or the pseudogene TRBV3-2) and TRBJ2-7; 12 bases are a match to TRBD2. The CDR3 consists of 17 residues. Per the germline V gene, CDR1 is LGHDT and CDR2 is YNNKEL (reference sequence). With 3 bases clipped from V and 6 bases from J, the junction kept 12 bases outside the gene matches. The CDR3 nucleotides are TGTGCCAGCAGCCAGGCCCTTCTAGCGGGAGGGTGGGGCGAGCAGTACTTC. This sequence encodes CASSQALLAGGWGEQYF.

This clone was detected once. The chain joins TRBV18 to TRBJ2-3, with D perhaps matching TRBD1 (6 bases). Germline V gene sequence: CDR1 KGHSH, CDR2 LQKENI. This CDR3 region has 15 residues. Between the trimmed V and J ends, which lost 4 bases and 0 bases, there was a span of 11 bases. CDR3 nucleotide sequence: TGTGCCAGCTCACGGACAGTCACTAGCACAGATACGCAGTATTTT. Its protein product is CASSRTVTSTDTQYF.

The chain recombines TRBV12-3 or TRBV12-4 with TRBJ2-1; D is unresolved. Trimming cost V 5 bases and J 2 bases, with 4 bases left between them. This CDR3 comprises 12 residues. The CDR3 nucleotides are TGTGCCAGCAGTGGGCCCTACAATGAGCAGTTCTTC. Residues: CASSGPYNEQFF.

The CDR3 nucleotides read TGTGCCAGCAGCCGGGACATCGGCAACGTCCTGACTTTC. Residues: CASSRDIGNVLTF. The chain is built from TRBV9 and TRBJ2-6; TRBD1 might be the D (6 bases). The ends were cut back, 4 bases at V and 9 bases at J, with 11 bases in the middle. Looked up from germline, CDR1 is SGDLS and CDR2 is YYNGEE. The CDR3 covers 13 residues.

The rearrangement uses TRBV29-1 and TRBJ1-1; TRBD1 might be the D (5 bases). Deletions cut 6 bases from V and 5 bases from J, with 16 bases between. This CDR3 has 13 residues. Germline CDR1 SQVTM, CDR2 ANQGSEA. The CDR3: CSVRLQAGTEAFF. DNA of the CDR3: TGCAGCGTGAGGCTTCAGGCAGGGACTGAAGCTTTCTTT.

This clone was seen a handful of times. The CDR3 nucleotides are TGTGCCACCAGCTCTACAGGGATTGGGTCCCCCCAGCATTTT. Encoded protein: CATSSTGIGSPQHF. The J gene is TRBJ1-5, the V gene TRBV15; D perhaps matches TRBD1 (6 bases). This CDR3 is 14 amino acids long. Trimming removed 5 bases at V and 10 bases at J, with 18 bases between. Germline CDR1 reads LNHNV; CDR2 reads YYDKDF (reference sequence).

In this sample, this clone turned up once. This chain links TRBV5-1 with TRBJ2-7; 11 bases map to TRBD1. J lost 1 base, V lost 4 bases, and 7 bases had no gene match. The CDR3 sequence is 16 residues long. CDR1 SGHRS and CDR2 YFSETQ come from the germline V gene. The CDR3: CASSLGGQGVSYEQYF. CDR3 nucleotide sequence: TGCGCCAGCAGCCTAGGGGGACAGGGGGTTTCCTACGAGCAGTACTTC.

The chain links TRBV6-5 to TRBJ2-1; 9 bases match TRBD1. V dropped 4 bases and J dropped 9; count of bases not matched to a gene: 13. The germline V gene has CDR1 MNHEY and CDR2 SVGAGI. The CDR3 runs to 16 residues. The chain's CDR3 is CASSLQGADRRSEQFF. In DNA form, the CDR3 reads TGTGCCAGCAGTTTACAGGGGGCGGACAGGAGAAGTGAGCAGTTCTTC.

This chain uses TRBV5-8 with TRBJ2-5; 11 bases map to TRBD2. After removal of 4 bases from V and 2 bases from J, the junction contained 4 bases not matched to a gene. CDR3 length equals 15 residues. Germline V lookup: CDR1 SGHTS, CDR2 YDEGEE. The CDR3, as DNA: TGTGCCAGCAGCCCAGGGACTAGCGGACAAGAGACCCAGTACTTC. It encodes CASSPGTSGQETQYF.

CDR3 protein: CASSLGVLVRGYEQYF. The DNA for the CDR3 is TGTGCCAGCAGCTTAGGAGTTCTTGTCAGGGGATACGAGCAGTACTTC. V gene TRBV7-9 combines with J gene TRBJ2-7; possible D gene TRBD1, 6 bases. Germline V gene sequence: CDR1 SEHNR, CDR2 FQNEAQ (reference sequence). The V and J ends lost 1 base and 4 bases respectively, with 17 bases between them. This CDR3 spans 16 amino acids.

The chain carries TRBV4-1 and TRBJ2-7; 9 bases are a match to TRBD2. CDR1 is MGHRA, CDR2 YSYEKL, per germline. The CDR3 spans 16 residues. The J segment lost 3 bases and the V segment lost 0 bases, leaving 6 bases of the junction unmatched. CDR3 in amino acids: CASSQEPPSGVYEQYF. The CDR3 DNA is TGCGCCAGCAGCCAAGAACCCCCTAGCGGGGTCTACGAGCAGTACTTC.

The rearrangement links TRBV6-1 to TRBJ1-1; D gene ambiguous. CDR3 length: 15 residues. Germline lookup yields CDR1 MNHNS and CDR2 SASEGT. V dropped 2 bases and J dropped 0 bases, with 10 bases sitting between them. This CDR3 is CASSELADMNTEAFF. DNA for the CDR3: TGTGCCAGCAGTGAATTGGCAGACATGAACACTGAAGCTTTCTTT.

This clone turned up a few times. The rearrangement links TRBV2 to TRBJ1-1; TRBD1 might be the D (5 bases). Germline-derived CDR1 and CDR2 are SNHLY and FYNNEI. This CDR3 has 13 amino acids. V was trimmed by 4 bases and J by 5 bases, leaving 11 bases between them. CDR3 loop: CASSVEEGTEAFF. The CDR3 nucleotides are TGTGCCAGCAGTGTTGAGGAGGGGACTGAAGCTTTCTTT.

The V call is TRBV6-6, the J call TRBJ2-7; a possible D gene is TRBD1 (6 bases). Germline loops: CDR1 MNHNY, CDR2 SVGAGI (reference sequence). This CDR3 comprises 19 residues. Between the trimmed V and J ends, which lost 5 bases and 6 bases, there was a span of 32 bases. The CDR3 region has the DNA TGTGCCAGCAGTCGGACAGCCCCAAAGGGTATAGGGTATCAGTTCGAGCAGTACTTC. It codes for CASSRTAPKGIGYQFEQYF.

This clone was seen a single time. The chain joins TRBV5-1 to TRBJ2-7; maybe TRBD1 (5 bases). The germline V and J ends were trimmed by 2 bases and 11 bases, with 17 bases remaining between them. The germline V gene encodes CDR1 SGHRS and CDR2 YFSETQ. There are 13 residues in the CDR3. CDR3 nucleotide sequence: TGCGCCAGCAGCTTATCAGGATTGACAGAGAAGTACTTC. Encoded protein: CASSLSGLTEKYF. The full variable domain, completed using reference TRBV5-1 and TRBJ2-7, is KAGVTQTPRYLIKTRGQQVTLSCSPISGHRSVSWYQQTPGQGLQFLFEYFSETQRNKGNFPGRFSGRQFSNSRSEMNVSTLELGDSALYLCASSLSGLTEKYFGPGTRLTVT.

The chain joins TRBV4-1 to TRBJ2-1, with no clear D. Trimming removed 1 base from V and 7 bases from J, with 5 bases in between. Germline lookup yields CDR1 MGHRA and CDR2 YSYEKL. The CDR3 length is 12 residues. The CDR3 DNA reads TGCGCCAGCAGCCAAGTCCGGAATGAGCAGTTCTTC. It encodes CASSQVRNEQFF.